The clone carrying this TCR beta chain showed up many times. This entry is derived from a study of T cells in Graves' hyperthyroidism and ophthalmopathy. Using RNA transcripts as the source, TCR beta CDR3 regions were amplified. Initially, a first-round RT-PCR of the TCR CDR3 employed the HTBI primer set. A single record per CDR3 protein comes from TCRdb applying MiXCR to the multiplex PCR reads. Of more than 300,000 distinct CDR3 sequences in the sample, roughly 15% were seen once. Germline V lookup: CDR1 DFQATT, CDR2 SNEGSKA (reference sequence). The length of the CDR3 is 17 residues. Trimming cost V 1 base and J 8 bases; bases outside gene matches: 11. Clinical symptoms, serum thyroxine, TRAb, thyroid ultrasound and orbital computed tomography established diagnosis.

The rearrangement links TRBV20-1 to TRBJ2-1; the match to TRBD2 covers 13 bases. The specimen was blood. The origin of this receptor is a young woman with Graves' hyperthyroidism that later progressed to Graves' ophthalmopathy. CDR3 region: CSARGFRTSGSGDEQFF. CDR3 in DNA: TGCAGTGCTAGAGGTTTTCGGACTAGCGGGAGCGGTGATGAGCAGTTCTTC.